This paragraph reports one T cell receptor (beta chain). PCR primers comprised 60 Vbeta and 13 Jbeta primers. The repertoire was sequenced with immunoSEQ multiplex PCR; TCRdb's copy has only in-frame clones and lacks some. Among over 150,000 clones listed, 60% to 85% were seen once. The CDR3 runs 14 residues. Germline V lookup: CDR1 MGHRA, CDR2 YSYEKL. The V end lost 2 bases, the J end lost 3 bases, and 11 bases lay between the germline ends. This record comes from a study of cytomegalovirus exposure and HLA in healthy donors. The specimen sequenced was PBMCs. This sequence joins TRBV4-1 and TRBJ2-7, with D possibly TRBD2 on 5 matching bases. This clonotype was sampled from a young man in good health and CMV-seropositive. The CDR3 nucleotides are TGCGCCAGCAGCCAATCCGTCGGGGTCTACGAGCAGTACTTC. Translating gives CASSQSVGVYEQYF.